The clone carrying this T cell receptor (beta chain) was detected many times. Its antigen remains unidentified. These data are taken from a study of Graves' ophthalmopathy and Graves' hyperthyroidism. Study observations and caveats: In blood, most expanded thyroid clonotypes above 0.001 frequency were also detected. Researchers report that a 13-signature model separated ophthalmopathy from stable hyperthyroidism, posting about 88% sensitivity and roughly 83% specificity. It was with 65% to 71% sensitivity and about 72% specificity that the model predicted ophthalmopathy progression.

Amplifying from RNA transcripts, the study obtained TCR beta CDR3 regions. The first-round RT-PCR employed HTBI primers together with the Qiagen OneStep RT-PCR kit. A multiplex PCR was then performed as the second round. Via MiXCR, TCRdb re-called the multiplex PCR reads, giving one row per CDR3 protein. Among more than 550,000 distinct CDR3 sequences, 35% to 45% were seen once, and the ten largest hold roughly 3.5%. Reliance was placed on clinical symptoms, serum thyroxine, TRAb, thyroid ultrasound and orbital computed tomography for diagnosis. CDR1 and CDR2 (germline): LNHDA, SQIVND (reference sequence). J lost 5 bases, V lost 9 bases, and 4 bases had no gene match. The CDR3 has 13 residues.

The TCR comes from an adult man with Graves' ophthalmopathy. Sequenced material: peripheral blood. The rearrangement joins TRBV19 to TRBJ1-5, with 10 positions matching TRBD1. CDR3 bases: TGTGCCAGCAGCGGACAGGGGGATCAGCCCCAGCATTTT. It codes for CASSGQGDQPQHF.